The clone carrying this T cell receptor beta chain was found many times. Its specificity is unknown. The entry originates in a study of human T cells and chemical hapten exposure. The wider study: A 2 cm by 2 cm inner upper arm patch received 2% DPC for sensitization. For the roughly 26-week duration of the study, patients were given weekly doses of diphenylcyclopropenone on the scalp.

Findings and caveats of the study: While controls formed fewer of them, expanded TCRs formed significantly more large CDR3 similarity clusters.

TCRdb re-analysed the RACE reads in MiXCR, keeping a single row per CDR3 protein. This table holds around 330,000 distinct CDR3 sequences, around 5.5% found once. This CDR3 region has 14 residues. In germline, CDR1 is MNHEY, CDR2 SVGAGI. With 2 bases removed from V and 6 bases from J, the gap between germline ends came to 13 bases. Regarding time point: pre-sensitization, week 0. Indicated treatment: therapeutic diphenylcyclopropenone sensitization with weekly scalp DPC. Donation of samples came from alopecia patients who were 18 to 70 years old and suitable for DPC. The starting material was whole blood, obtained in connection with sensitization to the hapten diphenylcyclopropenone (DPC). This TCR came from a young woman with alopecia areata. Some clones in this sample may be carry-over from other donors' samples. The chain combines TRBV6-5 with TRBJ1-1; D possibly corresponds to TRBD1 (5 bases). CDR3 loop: CASSYEEGRPEAFF. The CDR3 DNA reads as TGTGCCAGCAGTTACGAGGAGGGGCGGCCTGAAGCTTTCTTT.